The 11 T cell receptor beta chains below were found in one sample sequenced in a study of T cell repertoires in cytomegalovirus infection. MiXCR, applied by TCRdb to the reads, yields one record per CDR3 protein. The sample yields a few hundred thousand distinct CDR3 sequences, about 44% seen once. Their recognized antigens are unknown. The sequencing here drew on cultured PBMCs, taken from culture after CMV antigen stimulation. Receptors originate from a human donor in good health (CMV status not recorded). Some clones in this sample may be carry-over from other donors' samples.

This clonotype was seen repeatedly, ten times or more. The chain couples TRBV7-6 to TRBJ2-7; D is perhaps TRBD1 (6 bases). This CDR3 comprises 16 residues. The germline gives CDR1 SGHVS, CDR2 FNYEAQ. Trimming took 4 bases from V and 3 from J, leaving 19 bases between them. This chain's CDR3 is CASSSRTRDTNYEQYF. Written as DNA, the CDR3 is TGTGCCAGCAGCTCGAGAACCAGGGACACCAACTACGAGCAGTACTTC.

The rearrangement uses TRBV19 and TRBJ1-2; D is unresolved. V dropped 10 bases and J dropped 0 bases, with 12 bases sitting between them. Germline V gene lookup returns CDR1 LNHDA and CDR2 SQIVND (reference sequence). The CDR3 covers 13 residues. CDR3 amino acids: CATGLRANYGYTF. Written as DNA, the CDR3 is TGTGCCACCGGTTTGAGAGCTAACTATGGCTACACCTTC.

CDR3 residues: CASSVLGSGNEQFF. Written as DNA, the CDR3 is TGTGCCAGCAGCGTACTAGGATCGGGCAATGAGCAGTTCTTC. J is TRBJ2-1 and V is TRBV7-2; possible D gene TRBD2, 5 bases. The CDR3 runs 14 residues. Trimming took off 5 bases at V and 6 bases at J, with 14 bases between the two ends. Germline V gene data show CDR1 as SGHTA and CDR2 as FQGNSA.

This clonotype has a handful of counts. This rearrangement joins TRBV12-3 or TRBV12-4 to TRBJ2-7; 7 bases match TRBD1. The J segment lost 4 bases and the V segment lost 0 bases, leaving 3 bases of the junction unmatched. This CDR3 has 14 amino acids. The CDR3 here is CASSLAQGVYEQYF. The CDR3 nucleotides are TGTGCCAGCAGTTTAGCCCAGGGGGTGTACGAGCAGTACTTC.

The chain combines TRBV9 with TRBJ2-1; 8 positions match TRBD1. The CDR3 sequence is 17 residues long. V shed 0 bases and J 3 bases; nucleotides not matched to a gene: 8. Germline CDR1 and CDR2: SGDLS and YYNGEE. Here the CDR3 reads CASSVVGQGAFYNEQFF. CDR3 nucleotides: TGTGCCAGCAGCGTAGTTGGACAGGGCGCTTTCTACAATGAGCAGTTCTTC. Looking up the rest from reference TRBV9 and TRBJ2-1 gives the full variable domain: DSGVTQTPKHLITATGQRVTLRCSPRSGDLSVYWYQQSLDQGLQFLIQYYNGEERAKGNILERFSAQQFPDLHSELNLSSLELGDSALYFCASSVVGQGAFYNEQFFGPGTRLTVL.

The chain is built from TRBV7-2 and TRBJ2-3, with unresolved D. CDR3 length equals 15 residues. Germline CDR1 is SGHTA and CDR2 is FQGNSA. V lost 5 bases and J 5 bases, leaving 17 bases between the germline ends. DNA of the CDR3: TGTGCCAGCAGCCCCCATCGCCCCCAAAGAGATACGCAGTATTTT. Its translation: CASSPHRPQRDTQYF.

The J gene is TRBJ2-7, the V gene TRBV7-2; possibly TRBD1 or TRBD2 for D (5 bases each). Trimming shortened V by 5 bases and J by 3 bases, and 17 bases separated the two germline ends. The length of the CDR3 is 15 residues. Germline CDR1 SGHTA, CDR2 FQGNSA. The DNA for the CDR3 is TGTGCCAGCAGCCGGGCCGGGGCAGGGAGCTACGAGCAGTACTTC. The encoded protein is CASSRAGAGSYEQYF. Full variable domain (outside the CDR3, taken from reference TRBV7-2 and TRBJ2-7): GAGVSQSPSNKVTEKGKDVELRCDPISGHTALYWYRQSLGQGLEFLIYFQGNSAPDKSGLPSDRFSAERTGGSVSTLTIQRTQQEDSAVYLCASSRAGAGSYEQYFGPGTRLTVT.

This clonotype occurred a few times. This chain connects TRBV7-2 to TRBJ1-5; weak D call: TRBD1 (5 bases). The V gene lost 2 bases and the J gene lost 1 base, with 12 bases spanning the gap. The CDR3 consists of 16 residues. Germline values: CDR1 SGHTA, CDR2 FQGNSA. CDR3 amino acids: CASSLRGGLSNQPQHF. As DNA, the CDR3 is TGTGCCAGCAGCTTACGCGGGGGTCTAAGCAATCAGCCCCAGCATTTT.

This clonotype was picked up a small number of times. The J gene is TRBJ2-5, the V gene TRBV7-2; weak D call: TRBD2 (5 bases). From germline, CDR1 is SGHTA and CDR2 FQGNSA. Trimming stripped 5 bases from V and 4 bases from J, with 11 bases between. The CDR3 is 13 amino acids. The CDR3 here is CASSPTTGETQYF. CDR3 DNA sequence: TGTGCCAGCAGCCCGACTACCGGAGAGACCCAGTACTTC.

As regards this clonotype: Compared with germline, one end of the junction differs, possibly owing to a read error. The chain combines TRBV7-2 with TRBJ2-2; D possibly corresponds to TRBD2 (6 bases). The germline CDR1 and CDR2 sequences are SGHTA and FQGNSA. The CDR3 has 14 amino acids. This chain's CDR3 is CASSIASGTGELFF. The CDR3 DNA is TGTGCCAGCAGCATAGCAAGCGGGACCGGGGAGCTGTTTTTT.

The V call is TRBV20-1, the J call TRBJ2-7; TRBD2 matches 12 bases. The CDR3 is 14 amino acids. V was clipped by 6 bases and J by 0 bases; unmatched bases: 3. Germline lookup yields CDR1 DFQATT and CDR2 SNEGSKA (reference sequence). CDR3 protein: CSARTSGTSYEQYF. For the CDR3, the DNA is TGCAGTGCACGGACTAGCGGGACCTCCTACGAGCAGTACTTC.